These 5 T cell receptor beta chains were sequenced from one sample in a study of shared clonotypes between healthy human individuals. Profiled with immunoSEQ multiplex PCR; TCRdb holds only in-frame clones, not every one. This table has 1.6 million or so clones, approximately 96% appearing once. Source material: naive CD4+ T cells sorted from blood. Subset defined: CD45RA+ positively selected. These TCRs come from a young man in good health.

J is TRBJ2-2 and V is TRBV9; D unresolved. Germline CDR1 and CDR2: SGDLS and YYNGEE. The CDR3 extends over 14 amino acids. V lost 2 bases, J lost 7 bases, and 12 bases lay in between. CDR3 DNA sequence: TGTGCCAGCAGCGTGGGCAACTTTTTCGGGGAGCTGTTTTTT. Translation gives CASSVGNFFGELFF.

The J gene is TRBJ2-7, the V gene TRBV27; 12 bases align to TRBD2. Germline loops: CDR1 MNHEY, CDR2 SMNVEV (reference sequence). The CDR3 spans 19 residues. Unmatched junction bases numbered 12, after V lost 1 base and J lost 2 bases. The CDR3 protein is CASSLFALGLAGSTYEQYF. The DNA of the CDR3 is TGTGCCAGCAGTTTATTTGCCCTAGGACTAGCGGGATCCACCTACGAGCAGTACTTC.

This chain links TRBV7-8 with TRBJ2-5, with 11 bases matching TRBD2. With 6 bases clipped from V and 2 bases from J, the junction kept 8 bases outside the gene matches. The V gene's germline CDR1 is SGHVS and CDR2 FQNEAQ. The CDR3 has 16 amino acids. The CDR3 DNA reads TGTGCCAGCAGACGTACTAGACTAGCGGGACAAGAGACCCAGTACTTC. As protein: CASRRTRLAGQETQYF.

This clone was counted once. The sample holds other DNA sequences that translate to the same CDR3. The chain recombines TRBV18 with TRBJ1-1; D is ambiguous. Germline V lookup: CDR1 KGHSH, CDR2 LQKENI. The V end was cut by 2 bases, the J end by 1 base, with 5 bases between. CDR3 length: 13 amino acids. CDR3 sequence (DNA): TGTGCCAGCTCACCAAAACAGAACACTGAAGCTTTCTTT. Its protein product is CASSPKQNTEAFF.

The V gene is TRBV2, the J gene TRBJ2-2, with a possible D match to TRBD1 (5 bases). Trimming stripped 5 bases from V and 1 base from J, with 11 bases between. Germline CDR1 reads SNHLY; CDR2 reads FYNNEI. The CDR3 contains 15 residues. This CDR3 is CASSILQGNTGELFF. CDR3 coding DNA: TGTGCCAGCAGTATACTCCAGGGGAACACCGGGGAGCTGTTTTTT. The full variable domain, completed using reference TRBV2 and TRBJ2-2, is EPEVTQTPSHQVTQMGQEVILRCVPISNHLYFYWYRQILGQKVEFLVSFYNNEISEKSEIFDDQFSVERPDGSNFTLKIRSTKLEDSAMYFCASSILQGNTGELFFGEGSRLTVL.